This TCR beta chain comes out of a study of blood T cells in healthy people across ages. The second PCR ran about 6 to 12 cycles with a sample-barcoded 5' primer and J-beta primers. TCRdb analysed the 5' RACE reads with MiXCR anew, one entry per CDR3 protein. The data show around 1,000,000 distinct CDR3 sequences, 20% to 25% seen once. This clonotype was counted a few times. The CDR3 is 16 amino acids. Between the trimmed V and J ends, which lost 5 bases and 6 bases, there was a span of 20 bases. This same sample was also taken into another study, of T cells of mothers and their children. That publication notes: Slightly, though not significantly, more overlap was seen in related than in unrelated mother-child pairs.

This chain connects TRBV12-3 or TRBV12-4 to TRBJ2-4; TRBD1 might be the D (6 bases). What was sequenced was blood. The sequence came from a girl between 2 and 10 years old in good health. CDR3: CASSVHHRTDLNIQYF. In nucleotides, the CDR3 is TGTGCCAGCAGTGTCCATCACCGGACAGACCTAAACATTCAGTACTTC.